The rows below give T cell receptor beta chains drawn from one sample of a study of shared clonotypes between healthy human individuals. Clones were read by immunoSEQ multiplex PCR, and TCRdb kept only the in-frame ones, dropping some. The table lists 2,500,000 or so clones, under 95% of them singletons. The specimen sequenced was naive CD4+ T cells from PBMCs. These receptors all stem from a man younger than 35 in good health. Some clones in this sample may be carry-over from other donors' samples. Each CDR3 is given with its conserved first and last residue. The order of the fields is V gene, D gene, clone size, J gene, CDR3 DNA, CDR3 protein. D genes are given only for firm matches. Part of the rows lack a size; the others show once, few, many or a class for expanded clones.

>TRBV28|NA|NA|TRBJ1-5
TGTGCCAGCAGTTTATTATCGACCTCTTGGGGTCCCGAGACTTATAGCAATCAGCCCCAGCATTTT
CASSLLSTSWGPETYSNQPQHF
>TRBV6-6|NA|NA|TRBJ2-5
TGTGCCAGCAGTTACTCTTACAGCCAAGAGACCCAGTACTTC
CASSYSYSQETQYF
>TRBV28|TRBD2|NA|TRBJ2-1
TGTGCCAGCAGCGACGGCCCTAGCGGGGGAGGGGGGCGCAATGAGCAGTTCTTC
CASSDGPSGGGGRNEQFF
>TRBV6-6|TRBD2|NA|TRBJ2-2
TGTGCCAGCAGCTTACCCCCGGGACTAGCAGCCGGGGAGCTGTTTTTT
CASSLPPGLAAGELFF
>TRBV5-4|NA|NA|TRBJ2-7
TGTGCCAGCAGCTCCGGGACTGAGTTCTACGAGCAGTACTTC
CASSSGTEFYEQYF
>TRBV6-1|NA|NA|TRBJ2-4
TGTGCCAGCAGTGAAGAGTTTCTCGGACACCCCAAGGACATTCAGTACTTC
CASSEEFLGHPKDIQYF
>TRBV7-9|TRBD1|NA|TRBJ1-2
TGTGCCAGCAGCTTCACTCCGGGACAGGGGGGAGGCTACACCTTC
CASSFTPGQGGGYTF
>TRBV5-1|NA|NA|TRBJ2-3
TGCGCCAGCAGCCCTCCTCCTAGCACAGATACGCAGTATTTT
CASSPPPSTDTQYF
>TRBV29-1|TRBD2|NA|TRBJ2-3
TGCAGCGCTTCAGGCGGGAGCGGGAGGGTGGGACCAGATACGCAGTATTTT
CSASGGSGRVGPDTQYF
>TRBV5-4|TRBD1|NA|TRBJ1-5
TGTGCCAGCAGCCGCGACAGGGCTGCCGATCAGCCCCAGCATTTT
CASSRDRAADQPQHF
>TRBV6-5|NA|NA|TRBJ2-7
TGTGCCAGCTTTGGCTACAGAGAGCAGTACTTC
CASFGYREQYF
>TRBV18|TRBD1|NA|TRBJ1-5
TGTGCCAGCTCACGGACGGACAGGGGAGGACAGCCCCAGCATTTT
CASSRTDRGGQPQHF
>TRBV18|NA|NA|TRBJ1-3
TGTGCCAGCTCACCTCCCGGAAGGTCAGGAAACACCATATATTTT
CASSPPGRSGNTIYF
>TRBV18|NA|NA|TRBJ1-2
TGTGCCAGCTCACAGTCGGAGGGGCCGCTGAGCTATGGCTACACCTTC
CASSQSEGPLSYGYTF
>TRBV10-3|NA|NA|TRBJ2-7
TGTGCCATCAGGGAGACTAGTACCTACGAGCAGTACTTC
CAIRETSTYEQYF
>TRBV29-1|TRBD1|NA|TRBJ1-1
TGCAGCGTTTCGGGAATGATGGGACAGACTATGAACACTGAAGCTTTCTTT
CSVSGMMGQTMNTEAFF
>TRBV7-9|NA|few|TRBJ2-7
TGTGCCAGCAGCCTCAATTGGTACGAGCAGTACTTC
CASSLNWYEQYF
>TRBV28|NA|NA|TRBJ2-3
TGTGCCAGCAGTTTAGGGGGCGAGGATACGCAGTATTTT
CASSLGGEDTQYF
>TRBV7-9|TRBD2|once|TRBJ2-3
TGTGCCAGCAGCAAGCTAAAGCCAGCGGGAGGGGGGGATACGCAGTATTTT
CASSKLKPAGGGDTQYF
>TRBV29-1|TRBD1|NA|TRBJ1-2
TGCAGCGTTGACCAACAGGGGGCGCGTGGCTACACCTTC
CSVDQQGARGYTF
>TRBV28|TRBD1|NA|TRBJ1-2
TGTGCCAGCAGCCATGACAGGGGGATAAATGGCTACACCTTC
CASSHDRGINGYTF
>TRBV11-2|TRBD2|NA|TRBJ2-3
TGTGCCAGCAGCCGTAGGACTAGCGGGAGGGATAGGGATACGCAGTATTTT
CASSRRTSGRDRDTQYF
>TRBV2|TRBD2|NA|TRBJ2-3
TGTGCCAGCAGCGGACTAGCGGGACGCACAGATACGCAGTATTTT
CASSGLAGRTDTQYF
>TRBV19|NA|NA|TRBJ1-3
TGTGCCAGTAAGGACGGACCGCACTCTGGAAACACCATATATTTT
CASKDGPHSGNTIYF
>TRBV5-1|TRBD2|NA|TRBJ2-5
TGCGCCAGCAGCTTGGCGGCGGGAGGGCTTCAAGAGACCCAGTACTTC
CASSLAAGGLQETQYF
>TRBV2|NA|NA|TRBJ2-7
TGTGCCAGCAGTCTTGGGGCCTACGAGCAGTACTTC
CASSLGAYEQYF
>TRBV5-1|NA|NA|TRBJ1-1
TGCGCCAGCAGCTTAGGACGGAGGGACTTAGGAAACACTGAAGCTTTCTTT
CASSLGRRDLGNTEAFF
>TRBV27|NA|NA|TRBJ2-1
TGTGCCAGCAGTTCCGTTTGGCCCCGACAGAGCTCCTACAATGAGCAGTTCTTC
CASSSVWPRQSSYNEQFF
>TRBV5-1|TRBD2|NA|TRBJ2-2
TGCGCCAGCAGCTTTTTGTGGCGGGAGGGCCCCACCGGGGAGCTGTTTTTT
CASSFLWREGPTGELFF
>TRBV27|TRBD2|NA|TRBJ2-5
TGTGCCAGCAGCCCGGGGGGGGCCACTTTCCAAGAGACCCAGTACTTC
CASSPGGATFQETQYF
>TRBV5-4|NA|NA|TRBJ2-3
TGTGCCAGCAGCTTTGGTACAGCGTCAGATTTTTATAGCACAGATACGCAGTATTTT
CASSFGTASDFYSTDTQYF
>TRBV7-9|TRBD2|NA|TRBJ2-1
TGTGCCAGCAGCTTCCTAGCGGGAGGGCCTGGAGATGAGCAGTTCTTC
CASSFLAGGPGDEQFF
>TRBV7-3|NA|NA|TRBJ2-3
TGTGCCAGCAGCTCAGAGCCAGGCACAGATACGCAGTATTTT
CASSSEPGTDTQYF
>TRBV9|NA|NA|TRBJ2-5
TGTGCCAGCAGCCCTACAGGGTACGGGGAGACCCAGTACTTC
CASSPTGYGETQYF
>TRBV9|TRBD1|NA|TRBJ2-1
TGTGCCAGCAGCGGATCATTTCGGGACAGGGACTTTTACAATGAGCAGTTCTTC
CASSGSFRDRDFYNEQFF
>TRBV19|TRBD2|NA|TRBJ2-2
TGTGCCAGTAGTATACCGGGACTAGCGGGAGGTGCCGGGGAGCTGTTTTTT
CASSIPGLAGGAGELFF
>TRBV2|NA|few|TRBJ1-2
TGTGCCAGCAATTTCGCGGCGGTGGATGGCTACACCTTC
CASNFAAVDGYTF
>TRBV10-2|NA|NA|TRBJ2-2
TGCGCCAGCAGTGAGACCGTGGGGCACAACACCGGGGAGCTGTTTTTT
CASSETVGHNTGELFF
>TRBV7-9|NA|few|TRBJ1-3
TGTGCCAGCAGCCCATTGACAGGTGGTGGAAACACCATATATTTT
CASSPLTGGGNTIYF
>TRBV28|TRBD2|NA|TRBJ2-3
TGTGCCAGCAGTTTTTTAGCGGGAGGATCGGGGGTGACAGATACGCAGTATTTT
CASSFLAGGSGVTDTQYF
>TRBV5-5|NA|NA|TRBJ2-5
TGTGCCAGCAGCTTGGGGGGACTTGAGGAGACCCAGTACTTC
CASSLGGLEETQYF
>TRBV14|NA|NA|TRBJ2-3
TGTGCCAGCAGCCCAGGGCTCTACTACACAGATACGCAGTATTTT
CASSPGLYYTDTQYF
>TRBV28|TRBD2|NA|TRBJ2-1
TGTGCCAGCACTTTAGCGGGAGGGGCATCTGAGCAGTTCTTC
CASTLAGGASEQFF
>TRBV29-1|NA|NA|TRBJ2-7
TGCAGCGTTAGGGGCGGGTACGAGCAGTACTTC
CSVRGGYEQYF
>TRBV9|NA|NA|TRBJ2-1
TGTGCCAGCAGCCCCCTGGAGGGCTCCTACAATGAGCAGTTCTTC
CASSPLEGSYNEQFF